Below, 14 T cell receptor beta chains from the same sample are listed, as sequenced in a study of CD8 T cells in ankylosing spondylitis. From the 5' RACE reads, TCRdb called clonotypes with MiXCR, one entry per CDR3 protein. The sample lists 200,000 or so distinct CDR3 sequences; over 10% were seen once. The source material was blood, either unsorted or a sorted T cell fraction (not recorded which). Source of these receptors: a female donor with ankylosing spondylitis or in good health (not recorded which).

CDR3: CSALLGPSKSSYTGELFF. The DNA of the CDR3 is TGCAGTGCCCTGCTGGGACCAAGCAAGAGCTCTTACACCGGGGAGCTGTTTTTT. V usage is TRBV20-1 and J usage is TRBJ2-2, with D possibly being TRBD1 or TRBD2 (5 bases each). Germline V gene lookup returns CDR1 DFQATT and CDR2 SNEGSKA (reference sequence). V was shortened by 6 bases and J by 3 bases, with 26 bases between the two germline ends. This CDR3 comprises 18 residues.

A few counts support this clonotype. This chain joins TRBV5-4 and TRBJ2-5; D gene ambiguous. V lost 2 bases, J lost 2 bases, and 13 bases lay in between. Germline CDR1 reads SGHNT; CDR2 reads YYREEE (reference sequence). CDR3 length: 15 amino acids. CDR3 protein: CASSFGPESQETQYF. CDR3 sequence (DNA): TGTGCCAGCAGCTTTGGCCCGGAATCACAAGAGACCCAGTACTTC. Looking up the rest from reference TRBV5-4 and TRBJ2-5 gives the full variable domain: ETGVTQSPTHLIKTRGQQVTLRCSSQSGHNTVSWYQQALGQGPQFIFQYYREEENGRGNFPPRFSGLQFPNYSSELNVNALELDDSALYLCASSFGPESQETQYFGPGTRLLVL.

This clonotype was recorded at least ten times. The V gene is TRBV20-1, the J gene TRBJ2-7, with D possibly matching TRBD2 (6 bases). The CDR3 runs to 18 residues. From germline, CDR1 is DFQATT and CDR2 SNEGSKA (reference sequence). V was clipped by 2 bases and J by 0 bases, with 23 bases between them. The CDR3: CSARPRRDGLKYSYEQYF. Here the CDR3 DNA reads TGCAGTGCTAGACCTCGACGGGACGGACTAAAGTACTCCTACGAGCAGTACTTC.

This clonotype showed up many times. The chain recombines TRBV24-1 with TRBJ2-1; 8 bases are shared with TRBD2. CDR3 size: 15 residues. Germline loops: CDR1 KGHDR, CDR2 SFDVKD. With V trimmed by 1 base and J by 7 bases, 5 bases remained unmatched. The CDR3 loop is CATSDFGTSGNEQFF. As DNA, the CDR3 is TGTGCCACCAGTGATTTTGGGACTAGTGGTAATGAGCAGTTCTTC.

This clonotype was counted many times. The chain links TRBV12-3 or TRBV12-4 to TRBJ2-7; D is uncertain. Trimming removed 6 bases from V and 7 bases from J, with 16 bases in between. This CDR3 is 13 amino acids long. CDR3 DNA sequence: TGTGCCAGCAGCCTTTCTCAATGGGGTGAGCAGTACTTC. Protein: CASSLSQWGEQYF.

This clonotype was counted at least ten times. The CDR3 nucleotides are TGTGCCAGCAGCTCCTCGACTAGCGGGGGACGGGAGACCCAGTACTTC. Translated, it gives CASSSSTSGGRETQYF. The chain joins TRBV7-2 to TRBJ2-5, with TRBD2 matching over 12 bases. The junction had 8 bases not matched to a gene; V was cut back by 4 bases and J by 5 bases. The CDR3 sequence is 16 residues long. CDR1 is SGHTA and CDR2 is FQGNSA in the germline V gene. The full variable domain, its missing parts supplied by reference TRBV7-2 and TRBJ2-5, is GAGVSQSPSNKVTEKGKDVELRCDPISGHTALYWYRQSLGQGLEFLIYFQGNSAPDKSGLPSDRFSAERTGGSVSTLTIQRTQQEDSAVYLCASSSSTSGGRETQYFGPGTRLLVL.

This clonotype was detected ten times or more. The V gene is TRBV5-6, the J gene TRBJ2-1; D might be TRBD1 (6 bases). The V end was cut by 2 bases, the J end by 1 base, with 10 bases between. The CDR3 is 15 amino acids. Germline CDR1 is SGHDT and CDR2 is YYEEEE. Here the CDR3 reads CASSFRGESYNEQFF. CDR3 in DNA: TGTGCCAGCAGCTTCAGGGGTGAATCCTACAATGAGCAGTTCTTC.

This clonotype was seen repeatedly, ten times or more. The J gene is TRBJ1-3, the V gene TRBV12-3 or TRBV12-4, with D perhaps TRBD1 (5 bases). The CDR3 runs 13 residues. V shed 9 bases and J shed 2 bases, with 11 bases lying between them. The CDR3 nucleotides are TGTGCCAGGCCGGGGGAGGCTGGAAACACCATATATTTT. It yields the protein CARPGEAGNTIYF.

This clonotype was observed many times. The CDR3 reads CSAPSTGNTEAFF. Written as DNA, the CDR3 is TGCAGTGCTCCATCGACAGGGAACACTGAAGCTTTCTTT. The gene calls are TRBV20-1 and TRBJ1-1; D is possibly TRBD1 (6 bases). With 5 bases removed from V and 1 base from J, the gap between germline ends came to 11 bases. This CDR3 is built from 13 residues. Germline CDR1 reads DFQATT; CDR2 reads SNEGSKA (reference sequence).

A few counts support this clonotype. This chain joins TRBV20-1 and TRBJ2-7, with 7 nucleotides matching TRBD1. J was trimmed by 0 bases and V by 3 bases; bases with no gene match: 2. Germline assignment: CDR1 DFQATT and CDR2 SNEGSKA (reference sequence). The CDR3 extends over 13 amino acids. The CDR3 DNA reads TGCAGTGCTAGGGGGACAGTCTCCTACGAGCAGTACTTC. Its translation: CSARGTVSYEQYF.

Note on this clonotype: With a much larger clone just one base away, this may be a read error. The chain couples TRBV20-1 to TRBJ1-4; the match to TRBD1 covers 7 bases. Germline loops: CDR1 DFQATT, CDR2 SNEGSKA (reference sequence). With V trimmed by 2 bases and J by 10 bases, 7 bases remained unmatched. This CDR3 spans 13 amino acids. The CDR3 nucleotides read TGCAGTGCTAGACAGGGGGGCGGTGGAAAACTGTTTTTT. Translation: CSARQGGGGKLFF.

This clonotype occurred many times. The chain has TRBV5-1 and TRBJ2-1; tentatively, D is TRBD2 (6 bases). The V gene lost 4 bases and the J gene lost 4 bases, with 12 bases spanning the gap. Germline V gene data show CDR1 as SGHRS and CDR2 as YFSETQ. This CDR3 is 14 amino acids long. CDR3 in amino acids: CASSRLGEYNEQFF. CDR3 in DNA: TGCGCCAGCAGCCGACTAGGGGAGTACAATGAGCAGTTCTTC.

The table lists this clonotype with many counts. The rearrangement uses TRBV5-1 and TRBJ1-5; D gene ambiguous. The V end lost 0 bases, the J end lost 0 bases, and 1 base lay between the germline ends. CDR3 size: 13 residues. Germline values: CDR1 SGHRS, CDR2 YFSETQ. CDR3: CASSLDSNQPQHF. CDR3 in DNA: TGCGCCAGCAGCTTGGATAGCAATCAGCCCCAGCATTTT. Filled out from reference TRBV5-1 and TRBJ1-5, the complete variable domain reads KAGVTQTPRYLIKTRGQQVTLSCSPISGHRSVSWYQQTPGQGLQFLFEYFSETQRNKGNFPGRFSGRQFSNSRSEMNVSTLELGDSALYLCASSLDSNQPQHFGDGTRLSIL.

This clonotype was observed many times. This sequence joins TRBV6-2 or TRBV6-3 and TRBJ1-2, with D unresolved. The ends were cut back, 4 bases at V and 3 bases at J, with 3 bases in the middle. CDR3 length equals 11 residues. Germline V CDR1 and CDR2: MNHEY, SVGEGT. For the CDR3, the DNA is TGTGCCAGCAGTTTGGACTATGGCTACACCTTC. This encodes CASSLDYGYTF.